A single sample gave rise to the 17 T cell receptor beta chains below, sequenced in a study of regulatory T cells in long-lasting Graves disease. Time point of the sample: persistent/refractory GD, antithyroid drugs over 5 years with positive TRAb. The authors made the TCR library using RNA they extracted from PBMCs. Libraries of TCR beta came from iRepertoire HTBI primers plus Arm-PCR of CDR3 regions. One entry per CDR3 protein results from TCRdb running MiXCR on the multiplex PCR reads. This sample has around 340,000 distinct CDR3 sequences, with roughly a fifth found just once. The specimen was peripheral blood mononuclear cells (PBMCs), collected when the disease was refractory, from a patient treated with antithyroid drugs. The receptors here all came from a female donor with Graves disease.

There are many counts of this clonotype. The rearrangement uses TRBV7-2 and TRBJ2-5; 10 bases are shared with TRBD2. J gave up 5 bases and V 5 bases, and 11 bases lay outside the gene matches. The CDR3 consists of 16 residues. The V gene's germline CDR1 is SGHTA and CDR2 FQGNSA. The CDR3 DNA is TGTGCCAGCAGCACTGCTAGCGGGGGATGGCCGGAGACCCAGTACTTC. This translates into CASSTASGGWPETQYF.

Worth noting for this clonotype: The junction departs from the called germline gene at one end, perhaps through a read error. V is TRBV29-1 and J is TRBJ1-2, with D possibly being TRBD1 (6 bases). The CDR3 contains 13 residues. Looked up from germline, CDR1 is SQVTM and CDR2 is ANQGSEA. The CDR3 DNA reads TGCAGCGTGGGTGGACAGCGCGGCTATGGCAACACCTTC. This gives the protein CSVGGQRGYGNTF.

This clonotype was seen a few times. The chain employs TRBV27 and TRBJ2-7; the D is unclear. Trimming took 4 bases from V and 2 from J, leaving 15 bases between them. The CDR3 is 15 residues long. From germline, CDR1 is MNHEY and CDR2 SMNVEV (reference sequence). For the CDR3, the DNA is TGTGCCAGCAGTTCCCAGACAAGATTCCCCTACGAGCAGTACTTC. Amino acids: CASSSQTRFPYEQYF.

This clonotype has more than one count but fewer than ten. V and J are TRBV4-2 and TRBJ2-5; D is possibly TRBD2 (6 bases). The CDR3 totals 16 residues. V lost 0 bases and J 5 bases, leaving 16 bases between the germline ends. Germline V gene data show CDR1 as LGHNA and CDR2 as YNFKEQ. The CDR3 region is CASSQENGWEAETQYF. DNA for the CDR3: TGTGCCAGCAGCCAAGAGAACGGGTGGGAGGCGGAGACCCAGTACTTC.

This clonotype was counted only a few times. The chain uses TRBV2 and TRBJ2-3; 12 nucleotides match TRBD2. Germline CDR1 SNHLY, CDR2 FYNNEI. This CDR3 is 17 amino acids long. V was pared by 1 base and J by 1 base, with 3 bases of the junction left unmatched. The CDR3 reads CASSEVRLAGGTDTQYF. CDR3 nucleotides: TGTGCCAGCAGTGAAGTGAGACTAGCGGGGGGCACAGATACGCAGTATTTT.

V is TRBV4-2 and J is TRBJ2-6; unclear D gene. The V gene's germline CDR1 is LGHNA and CDR2 YNFKEQ. CDR3 length: 17 amino acids. Trimming took 0 bases from V and 2 from J, leaving 11 bases between them. CDR3 in amino acids: CASSQDYAGTGANVLTF. The CDR3 region has the DNA TGTGCCAGCAGCCAAGATTATGCAGGTACTGGGGCCAACGTCCTGACTTTC.

The chain is built from TRBV2 and TRBJ2-1; no firm D call. CDR1 and CDR2 from the germline V gene are SNHLY and FYNNEI. V dropped 4 bases and J dropped 6 bases, with 10 bases sitting between them. The CDR3 extends over 13 amino acids. The CDR3 bases are TGTGCCAGCAGTGGAGGCCCGGGCAATGAGCAGTTCTTC. Protein: CASSGGPGNEQFF.

This clonotype was seen repeatedly, ten times or more. This CDR3 is CASSSGRTSSPNIQYF. The CDR3 DNA is TGTGCCAGCAGCTCCGGTAGGACTAGCTCTCCAAACATTCAGTACTTC. The chain carries TRBV7-8 and TRBJ2-4, with 8 bases lining up with TRBD2. CDR1 SGHVS and CDR2 FQNEAQ come from the germline V gene. The CDR3 is 16 amino acids. Trimming at V came to 4 bases and at J to 6 bases, leaving 11 bases not matched to a gene.

This clonotype was seen many times. The chain couples TRBV15 to TRBJ1-4; the match to TRBD1 covers 9 bases. CDR1 and CDR2 (germline): LNHNV, YYDKDF (reference sequence). This CDR3 is 15 amino acids long. V shed 4 bases, J shed 3 bases, and the junction held 3 bases outside the gene matches. CDR3 sequence (DNA): TGTGCCACCAGCATGGGACAGGGACCTAATGAAAAACTGTTTTTT. Its translation: CATSMGQGPNEKLFF.

This clonotype was found many times. This sequence joins TRBV10-3 and TRBJ1-2; the D gene is possibly TRBD1 (5 bases). V shed 2 bases and J shed 13 bases, with 17 bases lying between them. Germline values: CDR1 ENHRY, CDR2 SYGVKD. This CDR3 is built from 13 residues. CDR3 amino acids: CAISEGTPKASTF. In DNA, the CDR3 is TGTGCCATCAGTGAGGGGACTCCCAAAGCATCCACCTTC.

This chain connects TRBV19 to TRBJ1-2; D might be TRBD1 (5 bases). Trimming left V 4 bases short and J 2 bases short, with 14 bases between. Germline values: CDR1 LNHDA, CDR2 SQIVND (reference sequence). The CDR3 is 15 amino acids. The CDR3 DNA follows: TGTGCCAGTAGTAATTCGGCAGGGTGGAACTATGGCTACACCTTC. Translating gives CASSNSAGWNYGYTF.

The CDR3 coding sequence is TGTGCCAGCAGCTTAGGCCTGACAGTGAACACTGAAGCTTTCTTT. It is translated as CASSLGLTVNTEAFF. This sequence joins TRBV7-2 and TRBJ1-1; the D gene is possibly TRBD1 (5 bases). This CDR3 spans 15 amino acids. Trimming cost V 1 base and J 0 bases, with 9 bases left between them. Germline assignment: CDR1 SGHTA and CDR2 FQGNSA.

Regarding this clonotype: Its ends do not fully match the called genes, so a read error is possible. V is TRBV7-2 and J is TRBJ1-2; a weak D match, TRBD1 (5 bases). This CDR3 comprises 15 residues. Germline-derived CDR1 and CDR2 are SGHTA and FQGNSA. In DNA form, the CDR3 reads TGCGCCAGCAGCTTAGGTACCGGTAGGGGAGTTGGCTACACCTTC. Amino acids: CASSLGTGRGVGYTF.

This clonotype was detected ten times or more. The chain links TRBV2 to TRBJ1-2; no firm D call. The CDR3 has 13 amino acids. CDR1 is SNHLY and CDR2 is FYNNEI in the germline V gene. Trimming pared 4 bases from V and 4 bases from J, leaving 10 bases between. The CDR3 loop is CASSVGEGYGYTF. CDR3 coding DNA: TGTGCCAGCAGTGTGGGAGAGGGCTATGGCTACACCTTC.

This clonotype was recorded many times. The chain has TRBV20-1 and TRBJ1-4; D is perhaps TRBD1 (5 bases). This CDR3 spans 14 amino acids. CDR1 and CDR2 from the germline V gene are DFQATT and SNEGSKA (reference sequence). The V gene lost 5 bases and the J gene lost 8 bases, with 18 bases spanning the gap. In DNA, the CDR3 is TGCAGTGCTTCAGAGGGTGCAGGGAAGGAAAAACTGTTTTTT. It encodes CSASEGAGKEKLFF.

This clonotype has a handful of counts. Possible read error: a much larger clone is one base away. This rearrangement joins TRBV20-1 to TRBJ1-1; a possible D gene is TRBD1 (6 bases). The CDR3 is 14 residues long. Looked up from germline, CDR1 is DFQATT and CDR2 is SNEGSKA (reference sequence). CDR3 in DNA: TGCAATGCTAGCCCTGCAGGGGAAGGCACTGAAGCTTTCTTT. Translating it yields CNASPAGEGTEAFF.

This clonotype was recorded at least ten times. The rearrangement joins TRBV28 to TRBJ2-5, with 10 bases aligning to TRBD2. The CDR3 contains 15 residues. CDR1 and CDR2 (germline): MDHEN, SYDVKM. Trimming took 5 bases from V and 5 from J; bases not matched to a gene: 8. CDR3 loop: CASSPPSGSWETQYF. DNA for the CDR3: TGTGCCAGCAGTCCCCCTAGCGGGAGTTGGGAGACCCAGTACTTC.